This is a list of T cell receptor beta chains from one sample in a study of cytomegalovirus exposure and HLA in healthy donors. The assay was immunoSEQ multiplex PCR, and TCRdb's table has in-frame clones only and misses some. The table has more than 95,000 clones, about 88% seen once. The sequenced material came from PBMCs. These receptors all come from a man between 18 and 35 years old in good health and CMV-seropositive. Both conserved end residues are part of each CDR3. D genes are given only for firm matches. Only part of the rows carry a size: once, few, many, or a class if the clone is expanded.

D gene,clone size,V gene,J gene,CDR3 DNA,CDR3 protein
TRBD1,NA,TRBV5-8,TRBJ1-6,TGTGCCAGCAGCCCGCGGACAGGGGGCCTGGGATCACCCCTCCACTTT,CASSPRTGGLGSPLHF
NA,NA,TRBV4-3,TRBJ1-3,TGCGCCAGCAGCCAAGGGGCAGAAGGAGGGAGAAACACCATATATTTT,CASSQGAEGGRNTIYF
TRBD2,NA,TRBV4-2,TRBJ2-5,TGTGCCAGCAGCCAAGACCTTCTCGGGGGGGGAACCCAAGAGACCCAGTACTTC,CASSQDLLGGGTQETQYF
NA,NA,TRBV5-6,TRBJ2-5,TGTGCCAGCAGTGGGACTGGCGGGGGCCTCGAGACCCAGTACTTC,CASSGTGGGLETQYF
NA,NA,TRBV4-3,TRBJ1-6,TGCGCCAGCAGCCAGTCTCCCGCGACTACGGAGAATTCACCCCTCCACTTT,CASSQSPATTENSPLHF
NA,once,TRBV13,TRBJ2-7,TGTGCCAGCAAGAACAGGGTCGACTACGAGCAGTACTTC,CASKNRVDYEQYF
TRBD2,NA,TRBV15,TRBJ2-5,TGTGCCACCAGCAGTTGGCCCCCTAGCGGGGGTGAGACCCAGTACTTC,CATSSWPPSGGETQYF
NA,NA,TRBV13,TRBJ2-3,TGTGCCAGCAGCTTAAAAGCACGGACAGATACGCAGTATTTT,CASSLKARTDTQYF
NA,NA,TRBV7-9,TRBJ1-2,TGTGCCAGCAGCTTATCCAGACCCCCCTCGGGCTATGGCTACACCTTC,CASSLSRPPSGYGYTF
TRBD2,NA,TRBV14,TRBJ2-3,TGTGCCAGCAGACCTTTTTCCGGGACTAGCAGCCTTTTTAGCACAGATACGCAGTATTTT,CASRPFSGTSSLFSTDTQYF
TRBD1,once,TRBV11-2,TRBJ2-7,TGTGCCAGCAGCTCCCTACGGGACAGGGGATACGAGCAGTACTTC,CASSSLRDRGYEQYF
NA,NA,TRBV19,TRBJ1-4,TGTGCCAGTAGTATCCAGAACGCAGGCGAAAAACTGTTTTTT,CASSIQNAGEKLFF
TRBD2,NA,TRBV27,TRBJ2-1,TGTGCCAGCAGTTTAGCCGCTAGCGGGGGGTACAATGAGCAGTTCTTC,CASSLAASGGYNEQFF
TRBD2,once,TRBV4-1,TRBJ2-1,TGCGCCAGCAGTATTATAGCGGGGGGATACAATGAGCAGTTCTTC,CASSIIAGGYNEQFF
TRBD1,NA,TRBV4-3,TRBJ1-4,TGCGCCAGCAGCCAAGATCCGACAGGGGGCGAGACTAATGAAAAACTGTTTTTT,CASSQDPTGGETNEKLFF
TRBD1,NA,TRBV18,TRBJ2-7,TGTGCCAGCTCAACGGGACAGGGCTCCTACGAGCAGTACTTC,CASSTGQGSYEQYF
NA,NA,TRBV15,TRBJ1-4,TGTGCCACCAGCATCAACAGGGCTAATGAAAAACTGTTTTTT,CATSINRANEKLFF
NA,NA,TRBV11-2,TRBJ2-3,TGTGCCAGCACCCTAGGTACAGATACGCAGTATTTT,CASTLGTDTQYF
TRBD1,NA,TRBV4-3,TRBJ1-3,TGCGCCAGCAGCCAACTGTTGGAACAGGGGGCTGGAAACACCATATATTTT,CASSQLLEQGAGNTIYF
NA,few,TRBV6-1,TRBJ1-6,TGTGCCAGCAGTGAATTGGGGGGGCCTCGTGGTAGTTCACCCCTCCACTTT,CASSELGGPRGSSPLHF
NA,NA,TRBV6-1,TRBJ1-1,TGTGCCAGCAGCCGATTTGACGAGCGGACTGAAGCTTTCTTT,CASSRFDERTEAFF
NA,NA,TRBV9,TRBJ2-3,TGTGCCAGCAGCGTAGCTGGTGGAGGGGGGGGAATCGCAGATACGCAGTATTTT,CASSVAGGGGGIADTQYF
TRBD1,NA,TRBV5-4,TRBJ1-1,TGTGCCAGCAGCCGGGACAGTACTGAAGCTTTCTTT,CASSRDSTEAFF
TRBD1,NA,TRBV7-6,TRBJ1-6,TGTGCCAGCAGAAGGACAGGGGCGCTTTATAATTCACCCCTCCACTTT,CASRRTGALYNSPLHF
NA,NA,TRBV10-3,TRBJ1-5,TGTGCCATCAGTGAGTCGAGGGACAATCAGCCCCAGCATTTT,CAISESRDNQPQHF
NA,NA,TRBV7-5,TRBJ1-1,TGTGCCAGAAGCTCTCGAGGCAGGGCCACTGAAGCTTTCTTT,CARSSRGRATEAFF
TRBD2,NA,TRBV2,TRBJ2-1,TGTGCCAGCACTCAACAACTAGCGGGGTCCTACAATGAGCAGTTCTTC,CASTQQLAGSYNEQFF
TRBD1,NA,TRBV4-3,TRBJ2-7,TGCGCCAGCAGCTCAGACAGGGTCTCCTACGAGCAGTACTTC,CASSSDRVSYEQYF
TRBD1,NA,TRBV19,TRBJ1-5,TGTGCCAGTAGTATAGTCGGGACAGGGGACACGCCCCAGCATTTT,CASSIVGTGDTPQHF
TRBD2,NA,TRBV4-2,TRBJ2-3,TGTGCCAGCAGCCAGGTAGCGGGGGGGCGTGATACGCAGTATTTT,CASSQVAGGRDTQYF
TRBD1,NA,TRBV27,TRBJ1-2,TGTGCCAGCAGTTCGGGACAGGGGGGACTCTATGGCTACACCTTC,CASSSGQGGLYGYTF
TRBD1,NA,TRBV6-6,TRBJ1-2,TGTGCCAGCAGTCCCGTACGACAGGGAAGCTACACCTTC,CASSPVRQGSYTF
TRBD1,NA,TRBV4-1,TRBJ1-1,TGCGCCAGCAGCCTCTACACCGGGACAGGGGATACTGAAGCTTTCTTT,CASSLYTGTGDTEAFF
NA,NA,TRBV6-1,TRBJ1-2,TGTGCCAGCAGTGAAGGAACACCCCTCAGAGGGTATGGCTACACCTTC,CASSEGTPLRGYGYTF
TRBD1,NA,TRBV6-1,TRBJ1-5,TGTGCCAGCAGTGGGGACAGGTGGGGTGTCCATCAGCCCCAGCATTTT,CASSGDRWGVHQPQHF
NA,NA,TRBV27,TRBJ1-6,TGTGCCAGCAGTTTGAACCTAGGGGGAGTTTCACCCCTCCACTTT,CASSLNLGGVSPLHF
TRBD1,NA,TRBV19,TRBJ1-2,TGTGCCAGTAGTATCCGGACAGGGGGAGGTCACTATGGCTACACCTTC,CASSIRTGGGHYGYTF
NA,NA,TRBV25-1,TRBJ2-7,TGTGCCAGCAGTGTTCGAACAGGGCCCTCCTACGAGCAGTACTTC,CASSVRTGPSYEQYF
TRBD1,NA,TRBV19,TRBJ1-2,TGTGCCAGTAGTATAGATTCCCCTCCCTCACGACAGGGCCTTGGCTACACCTTC,CASSIDSPPSRQGLGYTF
TRBD1,NA,TRBV5-6,TRBJ1-1,TGTGCCAGCAGCTTAATGGCGGTGGCGGGACAGGGGTACACTGAAGCTTTCTTT,CASSLMAVAGQGYTEAFF
TRBD1,NA,TRBV7-2,TRBJ1-5,TGTGCCAGCAGCCGACGGGGAACAGGGGCTTATACGAGTGATCAGCCCCAGCATTTT,CASSRRGTGAYTSDQPQHF
NA,once,TRBV2,TRBJ1-2,TGTGCCAGCATGGGACTGGATTTATATGGCTACACCTTC,CASMGLDLYGYTF
NA,NA,TRBV10-2,TRBJ1-6,TGCGCCAGCAGGGAGGGGGGGAATAATTCACCCCTCCACTTT,CASREGGNNSPLHF
NA,NA,TRBV6-1,TRBJ1-2,TGTGCCAGCAGTGAAGAATCTCGGGCAGGGGAGACTGGCTACACCTTC,CASSEESRAGETGYTF
TRBD1,NA,TRBV6-1,TRBJ1-4,TGTGCCAGCAGTGACAGGGGGCGAAATGAAAAACTGTTTTTT,CASSDRGRNEKLFF
NA,NA,TRBV10-1,TRBJ2-7,TGCGCCAGCAGCCCCACAGGGTTCTACGAGCAGTACTTC,CASSPTGFYEQYF
TRBD1,NA,TRBV2,TRBJ1-1,TGTGCCAGCAATAAGAACAGGGGGGAAACTGAAGCTTTCTTT,CASNKNRGETEAFF
TRBD1,NA,TRBV6-1,TRBJ1-3,TGTGCCAGCAGTGACCCCTTCGGGACAGTTAACACCATATATTTT,CASSDPFGTVNTIYF
TRBD2,NA,TRBV4-1,TRBJ2-7,TGCGCCAGCAGCCAACTAGCGGGGGGCTTCTACGAGCAGTACTTC,CASSQLAGGFYEQYF